The rows below give T cell receptor beta chains drawn from one sample of a study of blood T cell repertoires in COVID-19. The protocol was immunoSEQ multiplex PCR, while the TCRdb copy is restricted to in-frame clones and leaves out a portion. The sample carries approximately 400,000 clones, about 91% recorded once. Material for sequencing was peripheral blood. Receptor source: a woman in her fifties or sixties with COVID-19, enrolled during active disease. The CDR3 runs from the conserved cysteine through the conserved F or W. The order of the fields is clone size, D gene, J gene, V gene, CDR3 DNA, CDR3 protein. A D gene is named only where the DNA matches it firmly. Clone size, where shown, is once, few, many, or a class for clones that have expanded.

NA NA TRBJ2-7 TRBV27 TGTGCCAGCAGTTTCCTCTCGCGGGGACCTTACGAGCAGTACTTC CASSFLSRGPYEQYF
NA NA TRBJ1-4 TRBV19 TGTGCCAGTAGTACCTGGGGAGCAACTAATGAAAAACTGTTTTTT CASSTWGATNEKLFF
few TRBD1 TRBJ1-2 TRBV7-9 TGTGCCAGCAGCCCCCGACCCGGGACAGGGGGATCAGGAGGCTACACCTTC CASSPRPGTGGSGGYTF
NA TRBD1 TRBJ1-1 TRBV9 TGTGCCAGCAGCGTAGCCGGGACAGAGCCTGTATTGGCTTTCTTT CASSVAGTEPVLAFF
NA NA TRBJ1-1 TRBV18 TGTGCCAGCTCGCCAAGGAGGGAAGCTTTCTTT CASSPRREAFF
NA NA TRBJ2-1 TRBV7-2 TGTGCCAGCAGCCTCTTAACCGGGGCCTACAATGAGCAGTTCTTC CASSLLTGAYNEQFF
NA NA TRBJ1-6 TRBV28 TGTGCCAGCAGTCCCGGGGGGTCCGTCTATAATTCACCCCTCCACTTT CASSPGGSVYNSPLHF
NA NA TRBJ1-1 TRBV7-2 TGTGCCAGCAGTTCAGGCCGCGGGGTGGGGAACACTGAAGCTTTCTTT CASSSGRGVGNTEAFF
NA TRBD2 TRBJ2-1 TRBV5-1 TGCGCCAGCAGCTTTGCGGGGGAGGCCTACAATGAGCAGTTCTTC CASSFAGEAYNEQFF
NA TRBD1 TRBJ1-1 TRBV2 TGTGCCAGCGGTCGAGAGGGGGCAGTCACTGAAGCTTTCTTT CASGREGAVTEAFF
NA NA TRBJ1-5 TRBV9 TGTGCCAGCAGCGCTAACAGTGACAATCAGCCCCAGCATTTT CASSANSDNQPQHF
NA TRBD1 TRBJ1-3 TRBV18 TGTGCCAGCTCGTACCGGGACAGCGGAATCCGAAACACCATATATTTT CASSYRDSGIRNTIYF
NA TRBD2 TRBJ2-6 TRBV2 TGTGCCAGCAGCCCGGGACTAGCGGGTTCTGGGTCATCCTCTGGGGCCAACGTCCTGACTTTC CASSPGLAGSGSSSGANVLTF
NA TRBD1 TRBJ1-2 TRBV19 TGTGCCAGTAGTTACACAGGGGCCGGGGGCTACACCTTC CASSYTGAGGYTF
once NA TRBJ2-3 TRBV29-1 TGCAGCGTTGATGGCGGGGAAGGCACAGATACGCAGTATTTT CSVDGGEGTDTQYF
NA NA TRBJ2-7 TRBV11-3 TGTGCCAGCAGCTTAGAGTCAGGGCCCTCCTACGAGCAGTACTTC CASSLESGPSYEQYF
NA NA TRBJ1-2 TRBV9 TGTGCCAGCAGCGTACAAACTGGTTTCGGCTACACCTTC CASSVQTGFGYTF
NA TRBD1 TRBJ1-4 TRBV28 TGTGCCAGCACCTTGACAGGGGTGAATGAAAAACTGTTTTTT CASTLTGVNEKLFF
NA NA TRBJ1-2 TRBV27 TGTGCCAGCAGTTTTGTAACGGGGGGGGGATACAACTATGGCTACACCTTC CASSFVTGGGYNYGYTF
few NA TRBJ1-1 TRBV6-5 TGTGCCAGCACCCCGACAGGCCGGACTGAAGCTTTCTTT CASTPTGRTEAFF
NA NA TRBJ1-4 TRBV11-2 TGTGCCAGCAGCTTAACAAAGGACACCGAAAAACTGTTTTTT CASSLTKDTEKLFF
NA NA TRBJ1-2 TRBV25-1 TGTGCCAGTCTTACTAACTATGGCTACACCTTC CASLTNYGYTF
NA TRBD2 TRBJ2-5 TRBV24-1 TGTGCCACCAGTGGGGGTAGCGGGGAGCAAGAGACCCAGTACTTC CATSGGSGEQETQYF
NA NA TRBJ2-7 TRBV5-1 TGCGCCAGCAGCTTGGGGCAGGTCGGCTCCTACGAGCAGTACTTC CASSLGQVGSYEQYF
NA NA TRBJ2-6 TRBV27 TGTGCCAGCAGTCCTGCTCGGGGCTCTGGGGCCAACGTCCTGACTTTC CASSPARGSGANVLTF
NA NA TRBJ1-2 TRBV19 TGTGCCAGTAGTATCACAGGGAGTAGTGGCTATGGCTACACCTTC CASSITGSSGYGYTF
NA TRBD2 TRBJ2-3 TRBV5-4 TGTGCCAGCAGCCGCGGGCGGGGGGGCCCGCGAGATACGCAGTATTTT CASSRGRGGPRDTQYF
NA TRBD1 TRBJ1-3 TRBV28 TGTGCCAGCAGCCGCCACCGGGGACAGAAGAGCTCTGGAAACACCATATATTTT CASSRHRGQKSSGNTIYF
NA NA TRBJ2-6 TRBV30 TGTGCCTTGGGGCCAGGAGGGGCCAACGTCCTGACTTTC CALGPGGANVLTF
once NA TRBJ1-2 TRBV5-6 TGTGCCAGCAGCCCGCAGGGTGGTCTAGGGGGCTACACCTTC CASSPQGGLGGYTF
NA NA TRBJ2-7 TRBV11-2 TGTGCCAGCAGCCTACTCCCCGCCGGAGACCCCTACGAGCAGTACTTC CASSLLPAGDPYEQYF
NA NA TRBJ1-1 TRBV6-5 TGTGCCAGCAGGCTGACAGATAACACTGAAGCTTTCTTT CASRLTDNTEAFF
NA NA TRBJ2-5 TRBV5-1 TGCGCCAGCAGCTTTGGCCAGGATCAAGAGACCCAGTACTTC CASSFGQDQETQYF
NA NA TRBJ1-2 TRBV7-9 TGTGCCAGCAGCTTAGAGACGGGGTTAGGAGGCTACACCTTC CASSLETGLGGYTF
NA NA TRBJ2-7 TRBV30 TGTGCCTGGGGTAAATCTTACGAGCAGTACTTC CAWGKSYEQYF
NA TRBD1 TRBJ1-6 TRBV2 TGTGCCAGCAGTGAAGGGAGGGGGCAGAGGTCACCCCTCCACTTT CASSEGRGQRSPLHF
NA NA TRBJ1-4 TRBV7-2 TGTGCCAGCAGCTCCTTAAATGAAAAACTGTTTTTT CASSSLNEKLFF
NA NA TRBJ1-5 TRBV6-5 TGTGCCAGCAGTTACGGTGGGCCGTATAGCAATCAGCCCCAGCATTTT CASSYGGPYSNQPQHF
NA TRBD1 TRBJ2-1 TRBV12-5 TGTGCTAGTGGTTTGACAGGGGGCGGTGAGCAGTTCTTC CASGLTGGGEQFF